The rows below give T cell receptor beta chains drawn from one sample of a study of control samples from healthy donors and cancer patients. Using immunoSEQ multiplex PCR, the repertoire was profiled, and TCRdb retains in-frame clones only, with some absent. The clone table shows fewer than 200,000 clones, with the ten largest holding approximately 2.2%. Source material: blood. The source of these receptors is a woman aged 25 to 39 in good health. CDR3s include the opening cysteine and the closing phenylalanine or tryptophan. D genes are given only for firm matches. Size is omitted from some rows. Given values are once, few, many or a class for expanded clones.

D gene	J gene	V gene	clone size	CDR3 protein	CDR3 DNA
NA	TRBJ1-2	TRBV5-4	NA	CASSSVPGDSSLHGGYTF	TGTGCCAGCAGCTCTGTTCCGGGGGACTCATCACTCCATGGGGGCTACACCTTC
NA	TRBJ2-2	TRBV28	NA	CASRPWTVTGELFF	TGTGCCAGCAGACCCTGGACAGTTACCGGGGAGCTGTTTTTT
NA	TRBJ1-2	TRBV5-6	NA	CASGSGVYGYTF	TGTGCCAGCGGTTCGGGGGTTTATGGCTACACCTTC
NA	TRBJ1-2	TRBV9	NA	CASSVGSEDGYTF	TGTGCCAGCAGCGTAGGCAGTGAAGATGGCTACACCTTC
NA	TRBJ1-1	TRBV3-1/TRBV3-2	NA	CASSQEPGGRAEAFF	TGTGCCAGCAGCCAAGAACCGGGAGGAAGGGCTGAAGCTTTCTTT
NA	TRBJ2-5	TRBV6-1	NA	CASSESNRQYLKTQYF	TGTGCCAGCAGTGAAAGTAACAGGCAGTACCTGAAGACCCAGTACTTC
TRBD1	TRBJ2-7	TRBV27	NA	CANGAGTDDYEQYF	TGTGCCAACGGAGCCGGGACAGACGATTACGAGCAGTACTTC
NA	TRBJ1-5	TRBV12-3/TRBV12-4	NA	CASSRGLNQPQHF	TGTGCCAGCAGCCGGGGACTTAATCAGCCCCAGCATTTT
NA	TRBJ1-5	TRBV7-2	NA	CASSLVRDGGTGNQPQHF	TGTGCCAGCAGCTTAGTAAGGGACGGAGGGACGGGCAATCAGCCCCAGCATTTT
TRBD2	TRBJ2-7	TRBV28	NA	CASSLLGAGAKNEQYF	TGTGCCAGCAGTTTATTGGGAGCGGGGGCTAAGAACGAGCAGTACTTC
TRBD1	TRBJ1-6	TRBV19	NA	CASNDQGVFSSPLHF	TGTGCCAGTAATGACCAGGGGGTTTTCAGTTCACCCCTCCACTTT
TRBD1	TRBJ1-5	TRBV27	NA	CASSHRGQPQHF	TGTGCCAGCAGTCACAGGGGTCAGCCCCAGCATTTT
TRBD2	TRBJ2-1	TRBV20-1	NA	CSASLAGVLNEQFF	TGCAGTGCTAGTCTCGCGGGGGTCCTCAATGAGCAGTTCTTC
NA	TRBJ1-5	TRBV5-1	NA	CASSLGTSNQPQHF	TGCGCCAGCAGCTTAGGGACTAGCAATCAGCCCCAGCATTTT
NA	TRBJ2-1	TRBV7-7	NA	CASSLGAGPLNEQFF	TGTGCTAGCAGCTTAGGGGCAGGGCCCCTCAATGAGCAGTTCTTC
NA	TRBJ2-7	TRBV4-2	NA	CASSQVEGVSVSEQYF	TGTGCCAGCAGCCAAGTGGAGGGGGTAAGTGTAAGCGAGCAGTACTTC
TRBD1	TRBJ1-6	TRBV5-1	NA	CASSPRDREGSPLHF	TGCGCCAGCAGCCCCAGGGACAGGGAGGGTTCACCCCTCCACTTT
NA	TRBJ1-4	TRBV7-2	NA	CASSLVGTATNEKLFF	TGTGCCAGCAGCTTAGTGGGGACTGCAACTAATGAAAAACTGTTTTTT
TRBD1	TRBJ1-5	TRBV7-6	NA	CASSLQGGSNQPQHF	TGTGCCAGCAGCTTGCAGGGGGGAAGCAATCAGCCCCAGCATTTT
NA	TRBJ1-2	TRBV12-3/TRBV12-4	NA	CASSLGANYGYTF	TGTGCCAGCAGTTTAGGAGCAAACTATGGCTACACCTTC
NA	TRBJ2-7	TRBV4-2	NA	CASSPLSSPGTAVSYEQYF	TGTGCCAGCAGCCCGCTAAGTTCCCCTGGGACGGCCGTCTCCTACGAGCAGTACTTC
TRBD1	TRBJ2-3	TRBV14	NA	CASSPTGTLTDTQYF	TGTGCCAGCAGCCCGACAGGGACCCTCACAGATACGCAGTATTTT
NA	TRBJ2-7	TRBV7-9	NA	CASSLLYGNEQYF	TGTGCCAGCAGCTTACTATACGGCAACGAGCAGTACTTC
NA	TRBJ2-2	TRBV28	NA	CASRGTPNTGELFF	TGTGCCAGCAGGGGGACGCCGAACACCGGGGAGCTGTTTTTT
NA	TRBJ1-6	TRBV21-1	NA	CASSKMGQIRDNSPLHF	TGTGCCAGCAGCAAAATGGGACAGATAAGGGATAATTCACCCCTCCACTTT
NA	TRBJ1-1	TRBV6-5	NA	CASSYNALGTEAFF	TGTGCCAGCAGTTACAACGCCCTAGGAACTGAAGCTTTCTTT
TRBD1	TRBJ1-1	TRBV28	NA	CASSPWTGKDTEAFF	TGTGCCAGCAGTCCGTGGACAGGGAAGGACACTGAAGCTTTCTTT
TRBD1	TRBJ1-5	TRBV5-8	NA	CASSNFLQGSNQPQHF	TGTGCCAGCAGCAACTTTTTACAGGGGAGCAATCAGCCCCAGCATTTT
NA	TRBJ1-1	TRBV10-3	NA	CAIAGEFTEAFF	TGTGCCATCGCGGGGGAGTTCACTGAAGCTTTCTTT
TRBD2	TRBJ2-2	TRBV7-2	NA	CASRLAGSNTGELFF	TGTGCCAGCAGACTAGCGGGTTCCAACACCGGGGAGCTGTTTTTT
TRBD1	TRBJ2-5	TRBV15	NA	CATSRPGTGKETQYF	TGTGCCACCAGCAGACCCGGGACAGGGAAAGAGACCCAGTACTTC
NA	TRBJ1-2	TRBV13	NA	CASSLGRAGHYGYTF	TGTGCCAGCAGCTTGGGGAGGGCAGGGCACTATGGCTACACCTTC
NA	TRBJ1-1	TRBV9	NA	CASSVAPSPGNNEAFF	TGTGCCAGCAGCGTAGCCCCATCACCAGGGAATAATGAAGCTTTCTTT
NA	TRBJ1-6	TRBV19	NA	CASSWGGRSNSPLHF	TGTGCCAGTAGTTGGGGGGGACGATCGAATTCACCCCTCCACTTT
TRBD1	TRBJ1-1	TRBV19	NA	CASSPIDRDTEAFF	TGTGCCAGTAGTCCGATCGACAGGGACACTGAAGCTTTCTTT
NA	TRBJ2-1	TRBV6-5	NA	CASSRETLGLSEQFF	TGTGCCAGCAGTAGGGAGACCCTGGGTTTATCTGAGCAGTTCTTC
TRBD1	TRBJ1-2	TRBV29-1	NA	CSAEGGGLYGYTF	TGCAGCGCTGAAGGGGGCGGCCTTTATGGCTACACCTTC
TRBD1	TRBJ1-1	TRBV5-6	medium-sized	CASSHTGGVPEAFF	TGTGCCAGCAGCCACACAGGGGGCGTCCCTGAAGCTTTCTTT
NA	TRBJ1-4	TRBV27	NA	CASSLRGNEKLFF	TGTGCCAGCAGTTTAAGGGGGAATGAAAAACTGTTTTTT
NA	TRBJ2-2	TRBV28	NA	CASSWAGETGELFF	TGTGCCAGCAGTTGGGCAGGGGAGACCGGGGAGCTGTTTTTT
TRBD2	TRBJ2-3	TRBV6-2/TRBV6-3	NA	CASSSTPAGGITDTQYF	TGTGCCAGCAGTTCCACCCCAGCGGGGGGGATCACAGATACGCAGTATTTT